This T cell receptor (beta chain) was captured in a study of beta chain features in type 1 diabetes. Whole-study results and caveats: Naive, central memory and Treg TCRB repertoires seemed to resemble each other more closely in patients than they did in healthy donors. Type 1 diabetes patients had moderately but significantly shorter TCRB CDR3s in all four CD4+ subsets.

The sequenced template was cDNA made from the entire isolated RNA. Sequenced by immunoSEQ multiplex PCR; TCRdb stores in-frame clones only, minus some. The table has around 600,000 clones, 9.5% to 15% seen once; the top ten hold over 0.1%. Trimming took off 3 bases at V and 3 bases at J, with 16 bases between the two ends. Germline lookup yields CDR1 SGHNT and CDR2 YYREEE (reference sequence). The CDR3 loop spans 15 amino acids. Details on this clone: Its specificity is unknown.

The sequence was collected from a man aged 25-40 years with type 1 diabetes. This sequence joins TRBV5-4 and TRBJ2-7; D perhaps matches TRBD1 (6 bases). The sequenced sample consisted of naive CD4+ T cells from blood. The CDR3: CASSSTGQRSYEQYF. CDR3 in DNA: TGTGCCAGCAGCTCTACCGGACAGAGAAGCTACGAGCAGTACTTC.